Listed here are 16 T cell receptor beta chains from one sample, sequenced in a study of blood T cells in healthy people across ages. Then a second PCR, running about 6 to 12 cycles, was carried out with a sample-barcoded 5' primer and a J-beta primer mix. Each CDR3 protein gets one entry after TCRdb re-called the 5' RACE reads with MiXCR. The data contain some 640,000 distinct CDR3 sequences, about 30% of them seen just once; the ten biggest clones take up 15% to 19%. Sequencing input: blood. The source of these receptors is an elderly woman in good health.

This clonotype has a handful of counts. A clone one base away is much larger, so this may be a read error. The chain couples TRBV6-5 to TRBJ1-4; tentative D call: TRBD1 (5 bases). CDR3 length: 15 amino acids. Germline V gene lookup returns CDR1 MNHEY and CDR2 SVGAGI. Trimming took off 5 bases at V and 9 bases at J, with 19 bases between the two ends. The CDR3: CASSTRDRSVQKLFF. In DNA, the CDR3 is TGTGCCAGCAGTACACGGGACCGCAGCGTCCAAAAACTGTTTTTT.

This clonotype has at least ten counts. V and J are TRBV5-6 and TRBJ1-2; D may be TRBD1 (5 bases). The V end was cut by 4 bases, the J end by 4 bases, with 11 bases between. Germline CDR1 SGHDT, CDR2 YYEEEE. The CDR3 consists of 13 residues. The CDR3 loop is CASSPVDSYGYTF. The CDR3 DNA reads TGTGCCAGCAGCCCCGTCGACAGCTATGGCTACACCTTC.

J is TRBJ1-1 and V is TRBV3-1; the D gene is possibly TRBD1 (5 bases). V lost 4 bases, J lost 0 bases, and 18 bases lay in between. The CDR3 loop spans 17 amino acids. Germline-derived CDR1 and CDR2 are LGHDT and YNNKEL (reference sequence). The CDR3 protein is CASSPYSAGTMNTEAFF. CDR3 bases: TGTGCCAGCAGCCCCTATAGTGCAGGGACCATGAACACTGAAGCTTTCTTT.

This clonotype was picked up many times. The genes are TRBV20-1 and TRBJ1-6; 7 nucleotides agree with TRBD1. The CDR3 runs 15 residues. J lost 5 bases, V lost 4 bases, and 8 bases had no gene match. The V gene's germline CDR1 is DFQATT and CDR2 SNEGSKA (reference sequence). The CDR3 DNA is TGCAGTGCTAAACAAAACAGGGGTAATAATTCACCCCTCCACTTT. Translated: CSAKQNRGNNSPLHF.

Notes on this clonotype: This may arise from a read error, as a much more abundant clone is one base away. This rearrangement joins TRBV4-3 to TRBJ2-5, with TRBD2 identical over 11 bases. The CDR3 extends over 15 amino acids. V dropped 4 bases and J dropped 11; count of bases not matched to a gene: 12. Germline V gene sequence: CDR1 LGHNA, CDR2 YSLEER. CDR3 sequence reads: CASSRAASGGTEQYF. The CDR3 nucleotides are TGCGCCAGCAGCCGGGCGGCTAGCGGGGGGACTGAGCAGTACTTC.

Comment on this clonotype: At one boundary the junction diverges from the germline segment, which might be a read error. The V gene is TRBV9, the J gene TRBJ2-2; 8 bases line up with TRBD1. The CDR3 consists of 15 residues. The germline CDR1 and CDR2 sequences are SGDLS and YYNGEE. The CDR3 nucleotides are TGTACCAGCAGCGTGACCGGGACAGGAGACGGGGAGCTGTTTTTT. Its protein is CTSSVTGTGDGELFF.

This clonotype was seen ten or more times. The chain employs TRBV11-2 and TRBJ2-1; 8 bases line up with TRBD2. CDR1 is SGHAT and CDR2 is FQNNGV in the germline V gene. V dropped 3 bases and J dropped 0; count of bases not matched to a gene: 4. The CDR3 covers 16 residues. The CDR3 protein is CASSLPGTSSYNEQFF. In DNA form, the CDR3 reads TGTGCCAGCAGCTTGCCGGGGACTAGCTCCTACAATGAGCAGTTCTTC.

Concerning this clonotype: Just one base apart from a much larger clone, this may be a read error. The chain employs TRBV20-1 and TRBJ2-5, with 8 nucleotides matching TRBD2. The assigned J gene may be wrong: the sequence end matches TRBJ2-7 better. The CDR3 has 13 amino acids. Germline CDR1 DFQATT, CDR2 SNEGSKA (reference sequence). The CDR3 DNA sequence: TGCAGTGTTAGGATCGGGGGGGTAGGCGAGCAGTACTTC. Residues: CSVRIGGVGEQYF.

The J gene is TRBJ1-3, the V gene TRBV6-6; D ambiguous. The CDR3 length is 16 residues. Trimming shortened V by 2 bases and J by 0 bases, and 11 bases separated the two germline ends. The germline V gene has CDR1 MNHNY and CDR2 SVGAGI (reference sequence). CDR3 protein: CASSYGLGSSGNTIYF. The CDR3 DNA is TGTGCCAGCAGTTACGGGTTAGGGAGCTCTGGAAACACCATATATTTT.

Concerning this clonotype: An end of the junction differs from the germline gene, which may be a read error. CDR3 nucleotides: TGCTCCAGCAGCCAAGATATCTTTTCCTACGGGCAGTACTTC. The encoded protein is CSSSQDIFSYGQYF. The rearrangement joins TRBV4-3 to TRBJ2-7; no clear D. From germline, CDR1 is LGHNA and CDR2 YSLEER. This CDR3 has 14 residues.

This clonotype has a count of ten or more. This chain connects TRBV6-6 to TRBJ1-1; D perhaps matches TRBD1 (5 bases). V lost 0 bases and J 2 bases, leaving 7 bases between the germline ends. In germline, CDR1 is MNHNY, CDR2 SVGAGI (reference sequence). This CDR3 is built from 14 residues. The chain's CDR3 is CASSYSGGNTEAFF. CDR3 in DNA: TGTGCCAGCAGTTACTCCGGGGGTAACACTGAAGCTTTCTTT.

This rearrangement joins TRBV7-9 to TRBJ2-5, with D perhaps matching TRBD1 (6 bases). The V end lost 0 bases, the J end lost 5 bases, and 13 bases lay between the germline ends. Germline-derived CDR1 and CDR2 are SEHNR and FQNEAQ (reference sequence). The CDR3 has 15 amino acids. CDR3 DNA sequence: TGTGCCAGCAGCTTAGCGAGGGGGATGGTGGAGACCCAGTACTTC. Its protein is CASSLARGMVETQYF. Full variable domain (rest looked up from reference TRBV7-9 and TRBJ2-5): DTGVSQNPRHKITKRGQNVTFRCDPISEHNRLYWYRQTLGQGPEFLTYFQNEAQLEKSRLLSDRFSAERPKGSFSTLEIQRTEQGDSAMYLCASSLARGMVETQYFGPGTRLLVL.

On this clonotype: This may come from a read error, since a much larger clone is one base off. The J gene is TRBJ2-1, the V gene TRBV7-6; possibly TRBD1 or TRBD2 for D (5 bases each). The J call may be faulty, since TRBJ2-7 better matches the DNA end. The CDR3 length is 14 residues. The germline V gene has CDR1 SGHVS and CDR2 FNYEAQ. The CDR3 loop reads CASSLVGAYNEQYF. As DNA, the CDR3 is TGTGCCAGCAGCTTAGTCGGGGCTTACAATGAGCAGTACTTC.

This clonotype was recorded many times. The chain is built from TRBV9 and TRBJ1-1; D not certain. Germline V CDR1 and CDR2: SGDLS, YYNGEE. This CDR3 is 13 amino acids long. The ends were cut back, 0 bases at V and 0 bases at J, with 3 bases in the middle. CDR3 residues: CASSVAMNTEAFF. CDR3 bases: TGTGCCAGCAGCGTAGCCATGAACACTGAAGCTTTCTTT.

This chain uses TRBV11-3 with TRBJ2-3, with D uncertain. This CDR3 region has 14 residues. CDR1 and CDR2 from the germline V gene are SGHNT and YENEEA. The ends were cut back, 3 bases at V and 5 bases at J, with 12 bases in the middle. The CDR3 protein is CASSLSGVVDTQYF. The CDR3 coding sequence is TGTGCCAGCAGCTTGTCAGGAGTGGTAGATACGCAGTATTTT. The entire variable domain, with the rest obtained from reference TRBV11-3 and TRBJ2-3, is as follows: EAGVVQSPRYKIIEKKQPVAFWCNPISGHNTLYWYLQNLGQGPELLIRYENEEAVDDSQLPKDRFSAERLKGVDSTLKIQPAELGDSAVYLCASSLSGVVDTQYFGPGTRLTVL.

This clonotype was observed many times. The CDR3 DNA follows: TGTGCCAGCAGTTTAAGGCTAGCGTCCGATGAGCAGTTCTTC. This gives the protein CASSLRLASDEQFF. This chain connects TRBV27 to TRBJ2-1; D possibly corresponds to TRBD2 (6 bases). Germline assignment: CDR1 MNHEY and CDR2 SMNVEV (reference sequence). Trimming removed 2 bases at V and 8 bases at J, with 13 bases between. There are 14 residues in the CDR3.